What follows is one T cell receptor (beta chain) and its context. Original analysis: Cell counts per sample came from amplifying reference gene primers. Here immunoSEQ multiplex PCR was the method, and the copy in TCRdb shows in-frame clones only, minus some. From that table come the V and J calls and clone size; the DNA was used to work out D and trimming. The sample comprises around 81,000 clones, approximately 91% of which are singletons, and roughly 6.6% rests with the top ten. This entry comes from a study of blood T cell repertoires in COVID-19. Study context: Samples taken during acute and convalescent COVID-19 were collected in the United States, Italy and Spain. PBMCs, B-cell-depleted T cells, or T cells provided the cDNA or gDNA that made up the material.

The V end lost 7 bases, the J end lost 5 bases, and 18 bases lay between the germline ends. The CDR3 contains 15 residues. Germline V gives CDR1 MNHNY, CDR2 SVGAGI (reference sequence). The receptor was isolated from a man between 65 and 79 years old with acute or convalescent COVID-19. The J gene is TRBJ1-5, the V gene TRBV6-6, with D possibly matching TRBD1 (6 bases). The sample taken for sequencing was peripheral blood. The CDR3 nucleotides read TGTGCCAGCAATCGTTACGGACAGAACGATCAGCCCCAGCATTTT. Translating gives CASNRYGQNDQPQHF.